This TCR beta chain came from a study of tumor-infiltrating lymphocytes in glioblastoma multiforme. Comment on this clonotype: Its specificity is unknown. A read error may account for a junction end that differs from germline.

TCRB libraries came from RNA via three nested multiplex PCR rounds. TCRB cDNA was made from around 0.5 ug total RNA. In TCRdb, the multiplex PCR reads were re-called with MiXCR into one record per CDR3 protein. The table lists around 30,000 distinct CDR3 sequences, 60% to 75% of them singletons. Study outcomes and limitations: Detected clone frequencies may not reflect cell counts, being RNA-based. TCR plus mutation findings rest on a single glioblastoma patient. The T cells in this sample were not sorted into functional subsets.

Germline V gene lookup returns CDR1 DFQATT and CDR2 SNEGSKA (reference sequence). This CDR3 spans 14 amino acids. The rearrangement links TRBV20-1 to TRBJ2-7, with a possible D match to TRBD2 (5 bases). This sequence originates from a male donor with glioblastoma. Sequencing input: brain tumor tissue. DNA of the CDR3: TGCAGTGCTAGTTGGCTAGTGGGAGTTAACGAACAGTACTTC. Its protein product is CSASWLVGVNEQYF.